Sequencing of this T cell receptor (beta chain) was carried out in a study of blood T cell repertoires in COVID-19. Study summary: The study drew acute and convalescent COVID-19 samples from the United States, Italy and Spain.

This CDR3 comprises 15 residues. In germline, CDR1 is LGHNA, CDR2 YNFKEQ. Germline trimming cut 2 bases from V and 3 bases from J; bases unmatched to any gene: 4. Produced via immunoSEQ multiplex PCR; TCRdb's table is partial and in-frame only. The data contain around 150,000 clones, approximately 81% of them seen just once; the ten biggest clones take up around 1.1%. The V and J genes are TRBV4-2 and TRBJ2-7, with 10 bases identical to TRBD1. Input material: peripheral blood. The receptor was isolated from a man between 35 and 55 years old with acute or convalescent COVID-19. The chain's CDR3 is CASSQTGQGGYEQYF. The CDR3 DNA sequence: TGTGCCAGCAGCCAAACAGGACAGGGGGGCTACGAGCAGTACTTC.